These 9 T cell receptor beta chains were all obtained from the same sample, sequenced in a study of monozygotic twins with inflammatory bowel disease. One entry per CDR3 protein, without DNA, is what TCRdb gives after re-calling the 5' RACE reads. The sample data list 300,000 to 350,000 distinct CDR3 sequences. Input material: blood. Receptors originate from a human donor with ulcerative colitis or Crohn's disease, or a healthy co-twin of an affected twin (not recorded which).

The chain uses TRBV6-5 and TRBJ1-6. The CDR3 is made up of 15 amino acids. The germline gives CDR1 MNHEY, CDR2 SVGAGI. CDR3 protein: CASSYWAADNSPLHF.

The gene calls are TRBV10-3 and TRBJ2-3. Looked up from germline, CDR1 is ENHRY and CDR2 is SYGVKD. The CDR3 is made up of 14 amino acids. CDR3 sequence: CAIRAETSTDTQYF.

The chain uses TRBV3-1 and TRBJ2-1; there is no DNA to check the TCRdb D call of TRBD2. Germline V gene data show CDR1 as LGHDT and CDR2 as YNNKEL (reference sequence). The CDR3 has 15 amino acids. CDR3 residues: CASSHSGGGYNEQFF.

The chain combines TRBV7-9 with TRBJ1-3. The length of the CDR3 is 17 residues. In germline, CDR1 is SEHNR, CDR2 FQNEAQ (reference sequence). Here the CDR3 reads CASSLSTVPGSGNTIYF.

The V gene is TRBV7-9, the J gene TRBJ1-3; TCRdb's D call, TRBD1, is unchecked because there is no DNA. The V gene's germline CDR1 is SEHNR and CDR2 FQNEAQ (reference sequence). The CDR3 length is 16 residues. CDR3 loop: CASSQRDRSSGNTIYF.

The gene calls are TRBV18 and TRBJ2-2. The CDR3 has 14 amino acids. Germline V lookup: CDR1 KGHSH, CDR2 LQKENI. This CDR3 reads CASSPLSSTGELFF.

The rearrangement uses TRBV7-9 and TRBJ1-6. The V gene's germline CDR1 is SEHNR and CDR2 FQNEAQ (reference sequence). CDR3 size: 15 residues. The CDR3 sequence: CASSLSAGDNSPLHF. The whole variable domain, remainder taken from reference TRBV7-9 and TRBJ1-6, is DTGVSQNPRHKITKRGQNVTFRCDPISEHNRLYWYRQTLGQGPEFLTYFQNEAQLEKSRLLSDRFSAERPKGSFSTLEIQRTEQGDSAMYLCASSLSAGDNSPLHFGNGTRLTVT.

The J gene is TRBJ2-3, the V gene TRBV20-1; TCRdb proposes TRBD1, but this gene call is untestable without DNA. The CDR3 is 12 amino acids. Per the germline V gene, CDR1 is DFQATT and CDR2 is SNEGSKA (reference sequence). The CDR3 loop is CSVGGKPYTQYF.

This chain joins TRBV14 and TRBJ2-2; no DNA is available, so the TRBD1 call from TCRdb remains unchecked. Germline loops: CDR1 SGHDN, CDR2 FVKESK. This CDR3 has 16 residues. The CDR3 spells CASSPRGADRNTELFF.